The 5 T cell receptor beta chains in this list originate from one sample, sequenced in a study of T-cell reconstitution after alpha-beta-depleted transplantation in children. During its preparation, the TCRbeta library received unique molecular identifiers. MiXCR was run by TCRdb on the PCR reads, yielding one entry per CDR3 protein. The sample lists around 370,000 distinct CDR3 sequences, around a tenth occurring once. Material: PBMCs from the stem cell graft donor, obtained from the stem cell graft. These receptors were collected from a human donor who donated a stem cell graft to a child with acute lymphoblastic leukemia.

This sequence joins TRBV12-5 and TRBJ2-2; no firm D call. The CDR3 runs 15 residues. The germline V and J ends were trimmed by 1 base and 6 bases, with 12 bases remaining between them. Germline lookup yields CDR1 LGHNT and CDR2 FRNRAP. The CDR3: CASGLAFPVAGELFF. In nucleotides, the CDR3 is TGTGCTAGTGGTTTGGCGTTCCCTGTGGCCGGGGAGCTGTTTTTT.

CDR3 protein: CASSLVEGGSYEQYF. In DNA form, the CDR3 reads TGCGCCAGCAGCTTGGTCGAGGGGGGGTCCTACGAGCAGTACTTC. The genes are TRBV5-1 and TRBJ2-7, with a possible D match to TRBD2 (7 bases). CDR3 length: 15 amino acids. V was clipped by 0 bases and J by 1 base, with 11 bases between them. The germline V gene encodes CDR1 SGHRS and CDR2 YFSETQ.

DNA for the CDR3: TGTGCCAGCAGCCATACCGGGAGGCTGAACACTGAAGCTTTCTTT. Encoded protein: CASSHTGRLNTEAFF. This chain links TRBV25-1 with TRBJ1-1, with unresolved D. Germline CDR1 and CDR2: MGHDK and SYGVNS. The CDR3 is made up of 15 amino acids. V lost 6 bases and J lost 0, with 14 bases in between.

This clonotype was recorded a few times. The chain couples TRBV7-3 to TRBJ2-4; weak D call: TRBD2 (6 bases). V was cut by 5 bases and J by 8 bases, with 10 bases left in between. Germline V gene data show CDR1 as SGHTA and CDR2 as FQGTGA. The length of the CDR3 is 12 residues. CDR3 sequence reads: CASSPGGDIQYF. Here the CDR3 DNA reads TGTGCCAGCAGCCCCGGCGGGGACATTCAGTACTTC.

This clonotype was recorded a few times. The chain is built from TRBV9 and TRBJ1-1; the match to TRBD1 covers 7 bases. This CDR3 has 15 amino acids. V was pared by 4 bases and J by 4 bases, with 10 bases of the junction left unmatched. Per germline, CDR1 SGDLS and CDR2 YYNGEE. The CDR3 here is CASSPRTGGSTEAFF. As DNA, the CDR3 is TGTGCCAGCAGCCCTCGGACAGGTGGGAGCACTGAAGCTTTCTTT.